These 24 T cell receptor beta chains were all obtained from the same sample, sequenced in a study of beta chain features in type 1 diabetes (dated by TCRdb to the late 2010s). Libraries were built with the immunoSEQ multiplex PCR assay. The entire amount of isolated RNA was reverse transcribed using the High Capacity cDNA Reverse Transcription Kit, so the sequenced TCRB transcripts were expressed ones. Here the immuneACCESS table is served through TCRdb, limited to in-frame sequences with V and J called. Missing clones are a known gap in these copies; in checked studies unresolved V genes cover under half, and the rest lacks a known reason. The sample includes fewer than 300,000 clones, with just over 20% observed a single time. 0.028% of the sample goes to the ten largest clones. What the authors observed across the whole study: In all four CD4+ subsets, TCRB CDR3 length was moderately but significantly shorter in type 1 diabetes patients.

No antigen has been assigned to these receptors. Sequences were obtained from naive CD4+ T cells from blood. Taken with the paper, the label for cell subset or site translates to: true naive CD4+ T cells. The receptors derive from a woman between 40 and 50 years old with type 1 diabetes.

This clone was picked up a small number of times. The V gene is TRBV28, the J gene TRBJ2-3, with 7 positions matching TRBD2. With 1 base clipped from V and 4 bases from J, the junction kept 5 bases outside the gene matches. This CDR3 comprises 15 residues. Looked up from germline, CDR1 is MDHEN and CDR2 is SYDVKM. CDR3 sequence reads: CASSLSSGRADTQYF. CDR3 nucleotides: TGTGCCAGCAGTTTATCTTCAGGGAGGGCAGATACGCAGTATTTT.

This clone has a handful of counts. The CDR3 DNA is TGTGCCTGTTCCGGACAGGGTGACGATACGCAGTATTTT. Protein sequence: CACSGQGDDTQYF. The rearrangement links TRBV30 to TRBJ2-3; TRBD1 matches 8 bases. The CDR3 is 13 amino acids. From germline, CDR1 is GTSNPN and CDR2 SVGIG (reference sequence). J gave up 6 bases and V 6 bases, and 8 bases lay outside the gene matches.

The rearrangement links TRBV2 to TRBJ2-2; maybe TRBD1 (6 bases). The CDR3 is 15 amino acids. V dropped 4 bases and J dropped 4 bases, with 13 bases sitting between them. Per germline, CDR1 SNHLY and CDR2 FYNNEI. CDR3 nucleotide sequence: TGTGCCAGCAGTGCTACTGGACAGAGCACCGGGGAGCTGTTTTTT. Translated: CASSATGQSTGELFF. Together with reference TRBV2 and TRBJ2-2, the CDR3 gives the full variable domain: EPEVTQTPSHQVTQMGQEVILRCVPISNHLYFYWYRQILGQKVEFLVSFYNNEISEKSEIFDDQFSVERPDGSNFTLKIRSTKLEDSAMYFCASSATGQSTGELFFGEGSRLTVL.

The J gene is TRBJ1-1, the V gene TRBV9; D is ambiguous. This CDR3 has 13 residues. V lost 0 bases to trimming and J lost 6 bases, with 9 bases between them. Germline CDR1 and CDR2: SGDLS and YYNGEE. This chain's CDR3 is CASSVEGRSEAFF. CDR3 DNA: TGTGCCAGCAGCGTAGAAGGGAGATCTGAAGCTTTCTTT.

This sequence joins TRBV2 and TRBJ1-4; TRBD1 is a possible D gene (6 bases). In germline, CDR1 is SNHLY, CDR2 FYNNEI. CDR3 length: 11 amino acids. V gave up 6 bases and J gave up 8 bases, with 7 bases separating them. In DNA, the CDR3 is TGTGCCAGCAGCGGACAGGAAAAACTGTTTTTT. Encoded protein: CASSGQEKLFF.

V and J are TRBV9 and TRBJ2-1, with 10 bases matching TRBD2. Trimming took 0 bases from V and 15 from J; bases not matched to a gene: 9. The CDR3 runs 14 residues. Germline CDR1 SGDLS, CDR2 YYNGEE. The CDR3 is CASSVGLAGERVFF. In DNA form, the CDR3 reads TGTGCCAGCAGCGTAGGGCTAGCGGGAGAAAGGGTGTTCTTC.

CDR3 sequence reads: CASSHGPTGGTDTQYF. The CDR3 nucleotides read TGTGCCAGCAGCCACGGACCCACCGGGGGCACAGATACGCAGTATTTT. The chain recombines TRBV4-2 with TRBJ2-3; D is perhaps TRBD2 (5 bases). With 3 bases removed from V and 1 base from J, the gap between germline ends came to 14 bases. The CDR3 length is 16 residues. Germline assignment: CDR1 LGHNA and CDR2 YNFKEQ.

The genes are TRBV7-2 and TRBJ1-4; D is ambiguous. Germline-derived CDR1 and CDR2 are SGHTA and FQGNSA. The V end lost 0 bases, the J end lost 5 bases, and 7 bases lay between the germline ends. The CDR3 has 14 residues. CDR3 nucleotide sequence: TGTGCCAGCAGCTTAGCCGCCCAGAATGAAAAACTGTTTTTT. This encodes CASSLAAQNEKLFF.

The chain combines TRBV9 with TRBJ2-1, with 11 nucleotides matching TRBD1. The CDR3 totals 16 residues. The trim removed 2 bases at V and 9 bases at J, leaving 10 bases unmatched. CDR1 is SGDLS and CDR2 is YYNGEE in the germline V gene. For the CDR3, the DNA is TGTGCCAGCAGCGTTCTTGGACAGGGGGCCTCGAGTGAGCAGTTCTTC. Translation: CASSVLGQGASSEQFF.

The chain is built from TRBV18 and TRBJ2-1; weak D call: TRBD2 (6 bases). Germline CDR1 reads KGHSH; CDR2 reads LQKENI. The CDR3 totals 16 residues. V dropped 6 bases and J dropped 0 bases, with 15 bases sitting between them. The CDR3: CASSPPAGSSYNEQFF. DNA of the CDR3: TGTGCCAGCTCTCCTCCTGCGGGGAGCTCCTACAATGAGCAGTTCTTC.

The chain has TRBV11-2 and TRBJ2-7, with TRBD2 matching 10 bases. CDR3 size: 17 residues. Germline V gene sequence: CDR1 SGHAT, CDR2 FQNNGV. With V trimmed by 8 bases and J by 6 bases, 19 bases remained unmatched. The CDR3 nucleotides read TGTGCCAGCCGCCTGACAGCGGGAGGGCCCCAGCCCGGCGAGCAGTACTTC. It translates to CASRLTAGGPQPGEQYF.

In this sample, this clone turned up a few times. The V and J genes are TRBV19 and TRBJ1-5; a possible D gene is TRBD1 (6 bases). Germline CDR1 is LNHDA and CDR2 is SQIVND (reference sequence). The CDR3 is made up of 13 amino acids. V was cut by 10 bases and J by 5 bases, with 15 bases left in between. The CDR3 spells CATAPQGDQPQHF. In DNA form, the CDR3 reads TGTGCCACTGCTCCACAGGGTGATCAGCCCCAGCATTTT.

This rearrangement joins TRBV5-6 to TRBJ2-3; D may be TRBD2 (6 bases). The germline V gene has CDR1 SGHDT and CDR2 YYEEEE. V lost 6 bases, J lost 2 bases, and 16 bases lay in between. The length of the CDR3 is 15 residues. The CDR3 nucleotides read TGTGCCAGCACCCTTGGAGGGGCAAACACAGATACGCAGTATTTT. This gives the protein CASTLGGANTDTQYF.

The chain joins TRBV9 to TRBJ2-5; no definite D call. The CDR3 has 14 amino acids. The germline CDR1 and CDR2 sequences are SGDLS and YYNGEE. The germline V and J ends were trimmed by 1 base and 2 bases, with 9 bases remaining between them. The CDR3 region is CASSVSAFQETQYF. CDR3 DNA: TGTGCCAGCAGCGTAAGTGCGTTTCAAGAGACCCAGTACTTC.

This clone has just a few counts. The sample contains more than one DNA sequence encoding this CDR3. The CDR3 DNA follows: TGTGCCTGGAGTGGACAGGGGGGGACTGAAGCTTTCTTT. It is translated as CAWSGQGGTEAFF. The genes are TRBV30 and TRBJ1-1, with 9 bases identical to TRBD1. V trimming: 1 base; J trimming: 5 bases; junction bases outside the gene matches: 2. Per the germline V gene, CDR1 is GTSNPN and CDR2 is SVGIG (reference sequence). The length of the CDR3 is 13 residues.

This chain uses TRBV11-1 with TRBJ2-1, with D unresolved. Germline V gene sequence: CDR1 SGHAT, CDR2 FQDESV (reference sequence). The CDR3 is made up of 14 amino acids. V lost 1 base and J lost 5, with 9 bases in between. As DNA, the CDR3 is TGTGCCAGCAGCTTAGTACTGAATAACAATGAGCAGTTCTTC. Translating it yields CASSLVLNNNEQFF.

The chain recombines TRBV7-2 with TRBJ1-6; D is unresolved. V gave up 5 bases and J gave up 9 bases, with 14 bases separating them. CDR3 size: 14 residues. Looked up from germline, CDR1 is SGHTA and CDR2 is FQGNSA. CDR3 nucleotides: TGTGCCAGCAGCGAAGTGGCCAGTGGTTCACCCCTCCACTTT. It codes for CASSEVASGSPLHF.

The rearrangement uses TRBV7-8 and TRBJ2-1; 11 nucleotides align to TRBD2. The CDR3 extends over 15 amino acids. J gave up 6 bases and V 3 bases, and 4 bases lay outside the gene matches. Germline CDR1 is SGHVS and CDR2 is FQNEAQ. CDR3 DNA: TGTGCCAGCAGCTTGGGAACTAGCGGGAGCAATGAGCAGTTCTTC. Encoded protein: CASSLGTSGSNEQFF. Using reference TRBV7-8 and TRBJ2-1 for the parts outside the CDR3, the full variable domain is GAGVSQSPRYKVAKRGQDVALRCDPISGHVSLFWYQQALGQGPEFLTYFQNEAQLDKSGLPSDRFFAERPEGSVSTLKIQRTQQEDSAVYLCASSLGTSGSNEQFFGPGTRLTVL.

This clone appeared a few times. The CDR3 here is CASRSGVGTDTQYF. The CDR3 nucleotides read TGTGCCAGCAGGTCGGGTGTCGGGACAGATACGCAGTATTTT. The chain has TRBV7-2 and TRBJ2-3; D ambiguous. Trimming stripped 6 bases from V and 3 bases from J, with 13 bases between. The CDR3 extends over 14 amino acids. The germline gives CDR1 SGHTA, CDR2 FQGNSA.

In its sample, this clone was seen a few times. This chain links TRBV19 with TRBJ1-2; D possibly corresponds to TRBD1 (5 bases). The length of the CDR3 is 13 residues. Germline V gene lookup returns CDR1 LNHDA and CDR2 SQIVND (reference sequence). With 6 bases removed from V and 2 bases from J, the gap between germline ends came to 10 bases. CDR3 region: CASRQDGNYGYTF. CDR3 bases: TGTGCCAGTAGACAGGATGGGAACTATGGCTACACCTTC.

A few counts support this clone. V usage is TRBV5-1 and J usage is TRBJ1-4, with 10 bases that match TRBD1. The ends lost 5 bases at V and 8 bases at J; junction bases unmatched: 6. The CDR3 sequence is 14 residues long. Germline values: CDR1 SGHRS, CDR2 YFSETQ. The CDR3 nucleotides read TGCGCCAGCAGTCGGGACAGGGGTATAGAAAAACTGTTTTTT. The encoded protein is CASSRDRGIEKLFF.

This clone was counted only a few times. J is TRBJ2-1 and V is TRBV7-2, with D possibly TRBD1 on 6 matching bases. There are 15 residues in the CDR3. Germline-derived CDR1 and CDR2 are SGHTA and FQGNSA. The ends were cut back, 4 bases at V and 9 bases at J, with 19 bases in the middle. This CDR3 is CASSSRTEGLVEQFF. The CDR3 DNA reads as TGTGCCAGCAGCTCACGGACAGAGGGGCTCGTTGAGCAGTTCTTC. Full variable domain (missing parts from reference TRBV7-2 and TRBJ2-1): GAGVSQSPSNKVTEKGKDVELRCDPISGHTALYWYRQSLGQGLEFLIYFQGNSAPDKSGLPSDRFSAERTGGSVSTLTIQRTQQEDSAVYLCASSSRTEGLVEQFFGPGTRLTVL.

This clone was recorded a few times. The chain combines TRBV4-2 with TRBJ2-5; no clear D gene. V was cut by 2 bases and J by 5 bases, with 9 bases left in between. The CDR3 has 13 residues. Germline V gene sequence: CDR1 LGHNA, CDR2 YNFKEQ. CDR3 coding DNA: TGTGCCAGCAGCCAAACCCCTGAGGAGACCCAGTACTTC. This encodes CASSQTPEETQYF.

The chain carries TRBV4-3 and TRBJ1-5; D unresolved. Germline V gives CDR1 LGHNA, CDR2 YSLEER. Trimming took off 4 bases at V and 7 bases at J, with 11 bases between the two ends. CDR3 length: 13 residues. The CDR3, as DNA: TGCGCCAGCAGCCCGAAGTATGGCCAGCCCCAGCATTTT. This codes for CASSPKYGQPQHF.